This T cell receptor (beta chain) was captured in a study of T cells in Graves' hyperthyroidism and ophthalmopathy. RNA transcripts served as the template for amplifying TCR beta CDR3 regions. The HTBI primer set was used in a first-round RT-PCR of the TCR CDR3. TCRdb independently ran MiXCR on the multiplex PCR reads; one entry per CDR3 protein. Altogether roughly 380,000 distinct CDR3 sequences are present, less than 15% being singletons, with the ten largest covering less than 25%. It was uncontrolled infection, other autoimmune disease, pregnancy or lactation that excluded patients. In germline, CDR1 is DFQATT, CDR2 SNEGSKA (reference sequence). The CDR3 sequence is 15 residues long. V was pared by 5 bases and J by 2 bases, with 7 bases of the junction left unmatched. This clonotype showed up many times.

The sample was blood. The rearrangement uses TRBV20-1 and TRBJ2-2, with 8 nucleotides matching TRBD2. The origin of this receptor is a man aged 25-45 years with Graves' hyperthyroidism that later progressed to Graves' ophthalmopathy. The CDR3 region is CSAPKAGGNTGELFF. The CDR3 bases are TGCAGTGCTCCGAAGGCGGGAGGTAACACCGGGGAGCTGTTTTTT.